The 13 T cell receptor beta chains listed next were all sequenced from one sample in a study of human T cells and chemical hapten exposure (dated by TCRdb to the early 2020s). The intended sense of this specimen's time point label: pre-sensitization, week 0. The treatment or condition tag for this specimen amounts to: therapeutic diphenylcyclopropenone sensitization with weekly scalp DPC. The library was built by means of RACE. The sequencing machine was a NextSeq 500. TCRdb applied fastp at Q25 and MiXCR to the public reads, then kept only in-frame beta chains. Each record represents a unique CDR3 protein, reported with the most common genes and DNA among its rows. Within this sample are about 380,000 distinct CDR3 sequences, with 5% to 6.5% of them counted one time only. The top ten clonotypes cover 2% to 3% of the sample. The sample here was whole blood, taken in connection with sensitization to the hapten diphenylcyclopropenone (DPC). Receptors were obtained from a woman between 50 and 59 years old with alopecia areata. Some clones in this sample may be carry-over from other donors' samples.

Many counts were recorded for this clonotype. The chain joins TRBV12-3 or TRBV12-4 to TRBJ2-7, with 7 bases aligning to TRBD1. The CDR3 runs 14 residues. The ends lost 5 bases at V and 2 bases at J; junction bases unmatched: 6. The CDR3 is CASSEGQDPYEQYF. The CDR3 nucleotides read TGTGCCAGCAGTGAAGGACAGGACCCCTACGAGCAGTACTTC.

This rearrangement joins TRBV6-5 to TRBJ2-3; a weak D match, TRBD2 (6 bases). V lost 2 bases and J lost 2, with 11 bases in between. The germline gives CDR1 MNHEY, CDR2 SVGAGI. The CDR3 is 15 amino acids. CDR3 sequence: CASSYRGTTTDTQYF. CDR3 coding DNA: TGTGCCAGCAGTTACCGGGGGACCACCACAGATACGCAGTATTTT.

A note on this clonotype: Given a much more abundant clone one base away, this may be a read error. The V call is TRBV29-1, the J call TRBJ2-1, with TRBD2 identical over 10 bases. Trimming removed 6 bases from V and 6 bases from J; junction bases left unmatched: 14. Germline lookup yields CDR1 SQVTM and CDR2 ANQGSEA. This CDR3 comprises 16 residues. Here the CDR3 reads CSVGSASGRLTNEQFF. The DNA for the CDR3 is TGCAGCGTCGGCTCCGCTAGCGGGAGACTTACCAATGAGCAGTTCTTC.

This clonotype was observed at least ten times. The chain links TRBV3-1 to TRBJ2-7; D gene ambiguous. V was cut by 4 bases and J by 6 bases, with 13 bases left in between. Germline loops: CDR1 LGHDT, CDR2 YNNKEL (reference sequence). This CDR3 spans 13 amino acids. Here the CDR3 reads CASSRDDRSEQYF. Here the CDR3 DNA reads TGTGCCAGCAGCCGAGACGATCGTTCCGAGCAGTACTTC.

Only a few counts were recorded for this clonotype. The gene calls are TRBV20-1 and TRBJ2-7; D is perhaps TRBD2 (6 bases). V was cut by 1 base and J by 3 bases, with 13 bases left in between. Germline loops: CDR1 DFQATT, CDR2 SNEGSKA (reference sequence). This CDR3 region has 14 residues. CDR3 in DNA: TGCAGTGCTAGAGGGAGGGACGGCCGCTACGAGCAGTACTTC. As protein: CSARGRDGRYEQYF.

This clonotype came up many times. The genes are TRBV10-3 and TRBJ2-1, with 8 bases that match TRBD2. V lost 0 bases, J lost 8 bases, and 6 bases stayed unmatched. The CDR3 runs 15 residues. In germline, CDR1 is ENHRY, CDR2 SYGVKD. The CDR3 loop reads CAISESSGGGDEQFF. CDR3 DNA sequence: TGTGCCATCAGTGAGTCGAGCGGGGGCGGCGATGAGCAGTTCTTC.

There are many counts of this clonotype. The gene calls are TRBV15 and TRBJ1-5, with D possibly TRBD1 on 5 matching bases. V lost 1 base and J lost 4, with 17 bases in between. CDR1 is LNHNV and CDR2 is YYDKDF in the germline V gene (reference sequence). There are 17 residues in the CDR3. CDR3: CATSRAPGLLENQPQHF. CDR3 DNA: TGTGCCACCAGCAGAGCCCCGGGACTCTTAGAGAATCAGCCCCAGCATTTT.

This chain uses TRBV7-6 with TRBJ2-6; 9 bases match TRBD1. V was clipped by 0 bases and J by 2 bases; unmatched bases: 8. Germline CDR1 is SGHVS and CDR2 is FNYEAQ. The CDR3 runs 19 residues. The CDR3 DNA follows: TGTGCCAGCAGCTTAGCCCGGGACAGGGTCATCGCTGGGGCCAACGTCCTGACTTTC. Translating gives CASSLARDRVIAGANVLTF.

In this sample, this clonotype turned up many times. The gene calls are TRBV6-5 and TRBJ2-1; TRBD1 aligns across 11 bases. CDR1 is MNHEY and CDR2 is SVGAGI in the germline V gene. CDR3 length equals 15 residues. The V gene end was trimmed by 1 base and the J gene end by 8 bases; junction bases not matched to a gene: 4. Here the CDR3 reads CASSYWGQGEDEQFF. In DNA, the CDR3 is TGTGCCAGCAGTTACTGGGGACAGGGGGAAGATGAGCAGTTCTTC.

As to this clonotype: At one of its ends the junction is not consistent with the germline gene, which may arise from a read error. This chain joins TRBV15 and TRBJ1-2, with 9 bases lining up with TRBD1. CDR1 LNHNV and CDR2 YYDKDF come from the germline V gene (reference sequence). The CDR3 extends over 15 amino acids. In DNA form, the CDR3 reads TGTGCCACCAGCGGGAAACAGGGGGCGGACTATGGCTGCACCTTC. Translated, it gives CATSGKQGADYGCTF.

This clonotype was counted at least ten times. J is TRBJ1-6 and V is TRBV3-1; no clear D. The germline V and J ends were trimmed by 2 bases and 9 bases, with 2 bases remaining between them. Germline CDR1 is LGHDT and CDR2 is YNNKEL (reference sequence). This CDR3 is built from 11 residues. The CDR3 sequence: CASSQSSPLHF. The CDR3, as DNA: TGTGCCAGCAGCCAAAGTTCACCCCTCCACTTT.

This clonotype was seen many times. In DNA, the CDR3 is TGCGCCAGCAGCTCACAGGGTACCACCGGGGAGCTGTTTTTT. Encoded protein: CASSSQGTTGELFF. The V gene is TRBV5-1, the J gene TRBJ2-2; maybe TRBD1 (6 bases). The CDR3 spans 14 residues. V lost 3 bases to trimming and J lost 4 bases, with 10 bases between them. The germline V gene has CDR1 SGHRS and CDR2 YFSETQ.

The sample holds many counts of this clonotype. The CDR3 DNA reads TGCGCCAGCAGCCTTTCTGGGAGGACAGGGGGCAACGATGAGCAGTTCTTC. Protein product: CASSLSGRTGGNDEQFF. The V and J genes are TRBV5-1 and TRBJ2-1, with 11 bases identical to TRBD1. The CDR3 length is 17 residues. V shed 4 bases, J shed 8 bases, and the junction held 14 bases outside the gene matches. CDR1 is SGHRS, CDR2 YFSETQ, per germline.